This record concerns one TCR beta chain sequence. Preparing the TCRbeta library involved the use of unique molecular identifiers. TCRdb redid the calling of the PCR reads with MiXCR, one entry per CDR3 protein. The sample lists 400,000 to 500,000 distinct CDR3 sequences, approximately 11% seen once, with 5% to 6.5% in the top ten. The data derive from a study of T-cell reconstitution after alpha-beta-depleted transplantation in children. CDR3 size: 14 residues. Trimming took 1 base from V and 6 from J; bases not matched to a gene: 4. CDR1 and CDR2 (germline): LGHDT, YNNKEL (reference sequence). This sample comprised PBMCs from the stem cell graft donor, obtained from the stem cell graft. The TCR comes from a human donor who donated a stem cell graft to a child with acute myeloid leukemia. The chain couples TRBV3-1 to TRBJ2-5; 8 bases are a match to TRBD2. The CDR3: CASSQGSSGQTQYF. The DNA for the CDR3 is TGTGCCAGCAGCCAAGGTTCTAGCGGGCAGACCCAGTACTTC.